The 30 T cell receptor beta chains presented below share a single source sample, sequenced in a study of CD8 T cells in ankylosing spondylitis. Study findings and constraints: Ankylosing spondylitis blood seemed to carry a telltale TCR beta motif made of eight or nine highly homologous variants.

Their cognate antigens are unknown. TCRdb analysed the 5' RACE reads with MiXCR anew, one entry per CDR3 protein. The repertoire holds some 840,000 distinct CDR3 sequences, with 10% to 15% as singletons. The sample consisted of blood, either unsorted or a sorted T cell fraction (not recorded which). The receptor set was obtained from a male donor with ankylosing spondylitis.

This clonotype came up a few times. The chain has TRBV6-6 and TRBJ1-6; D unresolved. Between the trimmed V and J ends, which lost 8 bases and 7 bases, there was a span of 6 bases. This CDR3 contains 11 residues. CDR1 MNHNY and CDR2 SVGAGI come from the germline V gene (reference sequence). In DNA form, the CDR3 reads TGTGCCAGCGGAGGGAATTCACCCCTCCACTTT. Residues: CASGGNSPLHF.

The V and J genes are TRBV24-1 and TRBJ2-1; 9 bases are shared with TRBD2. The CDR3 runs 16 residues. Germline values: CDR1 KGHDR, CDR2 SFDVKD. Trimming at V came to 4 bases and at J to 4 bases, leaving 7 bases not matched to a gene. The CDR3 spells CATSDPLAGLYNEQFF. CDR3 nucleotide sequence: TGTGCCACCAGTGACCCCCTAGCGGGGCTTTACAATGAGCAGTTCTTC.

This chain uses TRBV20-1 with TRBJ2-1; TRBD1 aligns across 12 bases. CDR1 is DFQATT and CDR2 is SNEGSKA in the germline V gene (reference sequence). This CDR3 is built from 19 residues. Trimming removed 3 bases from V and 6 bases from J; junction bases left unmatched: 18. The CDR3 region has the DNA TGCAGTGCTAGGGTTACCGGGACAGGGGGCCAATGGTATGTCAATGAGCAGTTCTTC. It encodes CSARVTGTGGQWYVNEQFF.

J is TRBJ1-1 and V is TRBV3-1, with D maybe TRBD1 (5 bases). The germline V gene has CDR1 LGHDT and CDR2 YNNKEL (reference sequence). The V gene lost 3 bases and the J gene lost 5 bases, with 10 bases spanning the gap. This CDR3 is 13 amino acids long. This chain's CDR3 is CASSHQGTTEAFF. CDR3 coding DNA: TGTGCCAGCAGCCACCAAGGGACGACTGAAGCTTTCTTT.

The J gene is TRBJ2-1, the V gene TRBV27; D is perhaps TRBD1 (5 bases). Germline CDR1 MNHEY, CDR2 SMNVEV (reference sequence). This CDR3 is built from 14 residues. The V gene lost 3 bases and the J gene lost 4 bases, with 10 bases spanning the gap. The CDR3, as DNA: TGTGCCAGCAGTTTTGACAGCCAATACAATGAGCAGTTCTTC. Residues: CASSFDSQYNEQFF.

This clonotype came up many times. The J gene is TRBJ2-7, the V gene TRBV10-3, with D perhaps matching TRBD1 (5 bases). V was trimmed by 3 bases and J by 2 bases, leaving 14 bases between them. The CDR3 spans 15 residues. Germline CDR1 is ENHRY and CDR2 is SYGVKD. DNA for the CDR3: TGTGCCATCAGTGAAAACGCAGGGATCGCCTACGAGCAGTACTTC. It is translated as CAISENAGIAYEQYF.

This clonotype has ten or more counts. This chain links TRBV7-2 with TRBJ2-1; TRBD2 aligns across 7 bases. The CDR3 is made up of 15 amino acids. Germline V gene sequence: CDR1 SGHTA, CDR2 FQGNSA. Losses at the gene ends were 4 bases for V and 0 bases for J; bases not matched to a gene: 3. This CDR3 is CASSSGRSSYNEQFF. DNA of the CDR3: TGTGCCAGCAGCTCCGGGAGGAGCTCCTACAATGAGCAGTTCTTC.

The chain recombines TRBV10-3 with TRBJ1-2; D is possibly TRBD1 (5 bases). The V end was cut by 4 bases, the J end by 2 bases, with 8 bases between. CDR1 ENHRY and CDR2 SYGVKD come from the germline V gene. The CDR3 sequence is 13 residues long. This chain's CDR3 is CAISGQGNYGYTF. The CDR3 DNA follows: TGTGCCATCAGTGGGCAGGGAAACTATGGCTACACCTTC.

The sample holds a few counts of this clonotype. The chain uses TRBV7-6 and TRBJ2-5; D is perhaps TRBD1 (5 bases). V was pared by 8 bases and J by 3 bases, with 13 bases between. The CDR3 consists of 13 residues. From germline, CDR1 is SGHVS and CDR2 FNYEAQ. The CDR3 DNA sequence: TGTGCCAGCTCAACTGGCAGGGAAGAGACCCAGTACTTC. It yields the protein CASSTGREETQYF.

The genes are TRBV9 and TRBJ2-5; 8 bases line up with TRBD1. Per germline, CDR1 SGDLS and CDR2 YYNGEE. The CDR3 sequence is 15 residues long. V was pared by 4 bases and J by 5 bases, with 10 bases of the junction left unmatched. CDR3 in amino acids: CASSRRGQAIETQYF. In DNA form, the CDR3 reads TGTGCCAGCAGCCGCCGGGGACAGGCGATCGAGACCCAGTACTTC.

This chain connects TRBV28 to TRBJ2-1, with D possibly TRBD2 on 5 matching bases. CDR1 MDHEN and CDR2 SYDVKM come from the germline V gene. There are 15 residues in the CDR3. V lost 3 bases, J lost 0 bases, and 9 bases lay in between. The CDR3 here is CASSFLRDSYNEQFF. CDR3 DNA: TGTGCCAGCAGTTTCCTCCGGGACTCCTACAATGAGCAGTTCTTC. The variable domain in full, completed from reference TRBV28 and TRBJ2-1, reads DVKVTQSSRYLVKRTGEKVFLECVQDMDHENMFWYRQDPGLGLRLIYFSYDVKMKEKGDIPEGYSVSREKKERFSLILESASTNQTSMYLCASSFLRDSYNEQFFGPGTRLTVL.

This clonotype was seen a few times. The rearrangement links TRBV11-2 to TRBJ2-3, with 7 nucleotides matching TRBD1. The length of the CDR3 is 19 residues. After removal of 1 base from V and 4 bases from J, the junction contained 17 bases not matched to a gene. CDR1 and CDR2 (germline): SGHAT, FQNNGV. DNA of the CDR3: TGTGCCAGCAGCTTAGGAGCGGCTAGAGGGACAGCATCATCAGATACGCAGTATTTT. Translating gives CASSLGAARGTASSDTQYF.

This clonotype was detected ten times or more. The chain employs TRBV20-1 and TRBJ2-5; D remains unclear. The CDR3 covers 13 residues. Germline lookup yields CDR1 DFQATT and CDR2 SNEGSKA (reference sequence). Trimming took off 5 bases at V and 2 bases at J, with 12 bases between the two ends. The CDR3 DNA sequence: TGCAGTGCTCCGGACCGGGTACAAGAGACCCAGTACTTC. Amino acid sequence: CSAPDRVQETQYF.

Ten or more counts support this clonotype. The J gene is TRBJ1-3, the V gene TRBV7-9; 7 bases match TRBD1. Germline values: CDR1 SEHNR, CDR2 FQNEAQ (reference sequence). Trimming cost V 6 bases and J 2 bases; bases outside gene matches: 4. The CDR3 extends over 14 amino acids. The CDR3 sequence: CASSYGTAGNTIYF. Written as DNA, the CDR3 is TGTGCCAGCAGTTATGGGACAGCTGGAAACACCATATATTTT.

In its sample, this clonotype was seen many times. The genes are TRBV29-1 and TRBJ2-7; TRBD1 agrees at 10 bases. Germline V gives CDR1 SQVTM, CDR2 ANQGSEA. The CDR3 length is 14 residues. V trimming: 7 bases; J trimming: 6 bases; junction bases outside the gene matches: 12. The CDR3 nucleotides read TGCAGCGCTAGACAGGGGGCGAGGTTGGGCGAGCAGTACTTC. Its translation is CSARQGARLGEQYF.

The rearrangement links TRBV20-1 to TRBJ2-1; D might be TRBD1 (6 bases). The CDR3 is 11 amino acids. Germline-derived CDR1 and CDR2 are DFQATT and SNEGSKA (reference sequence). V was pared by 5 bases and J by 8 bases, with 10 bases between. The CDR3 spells CSAGTGYEQFF. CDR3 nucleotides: TGCAGTGCTGGAACAGGGTATGAGCAGTTCTTC.

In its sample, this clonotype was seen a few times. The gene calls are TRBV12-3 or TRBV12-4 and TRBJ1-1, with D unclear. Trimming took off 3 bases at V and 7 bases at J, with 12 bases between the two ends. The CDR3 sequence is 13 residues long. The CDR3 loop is CASSFGGQLEAFF. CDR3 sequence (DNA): TGTGCCAGCAGTTTCGGTGGGCAGCTTGAAGCTTTCTTT.

CDR3 in DNA: TGTGCCAGCAGTTTTTTGGACAGGGGGACTGAAGCTTTCTTT. Amino acids: CASSFLDRGTEAFF. The rearrangement joins TRBV12-3 or TRBV12-4 to TRBJ1-1; the match to TRBD1 covers 10 bases. CDR3 size: 14 residues. V lost 3 bases to trimming and J lost 5 bases; unmatched junction nucleotides: 3.

The CDR3 protein is CASSPAGINYGYTF. CDR3 coding DNA: TGTGCCAGCAGTCCTGCGGGGATTAACTATGGCTACACCTTC. V usage is TRBV6-1 and J usage is TRBJ1-2; D uncertain. CDR3 length: 14 residues. Germline CDR1 is MNHNS and CDR2 is SASEGT. V was pared by 5 bases and J by 1 base, with 11 bases between.

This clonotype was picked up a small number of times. The CDR3 region has the DNA TGTGCCACCAGTGGCAGTAGGACCTTCACAGATACGCAGTATTTT. As protein: CATSGSRTFTDTQYF. The chain links TRBV24-1 to TRBJ2-3; D uncertain. The V and J ends lost 5 bases and 2 bases respectively, with 13 bases between them. CDR3 length equals 15 residues. Germline assignment: CDR1 KGHDR and CDR2 SFDVKD.

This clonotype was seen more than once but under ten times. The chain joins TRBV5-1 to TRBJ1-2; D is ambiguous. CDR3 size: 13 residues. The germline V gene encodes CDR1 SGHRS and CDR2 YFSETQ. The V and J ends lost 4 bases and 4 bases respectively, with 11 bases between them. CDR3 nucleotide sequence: TGCGCCAGCAGCCCAAACGTAGGCTATGGCTACACCTTC. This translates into CASSPNVGYGYTF. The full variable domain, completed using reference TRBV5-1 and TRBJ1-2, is KAGVTQTPRYLIKTRGQQVTLSCSPISGHRSVSWYQQTPGQGLQFLFEYFSETQRNKGNFPGRFSGRQFSNSRSEMNVSTLELGDSALYLCASSPNVGYGYTFGSGTRLTVV.

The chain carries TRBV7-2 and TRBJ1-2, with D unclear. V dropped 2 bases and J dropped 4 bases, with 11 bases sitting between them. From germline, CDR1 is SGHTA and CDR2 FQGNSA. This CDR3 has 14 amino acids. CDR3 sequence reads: CASSLRPQPYGYTF. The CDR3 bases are TGTGCCAGCAGCTTACGTCCACAACCCTATGGCTACACCTTC.

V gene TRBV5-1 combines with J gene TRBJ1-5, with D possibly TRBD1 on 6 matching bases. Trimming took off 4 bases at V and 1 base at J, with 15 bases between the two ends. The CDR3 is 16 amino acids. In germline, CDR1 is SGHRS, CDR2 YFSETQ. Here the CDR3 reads CASSLEATGSNQPQHF. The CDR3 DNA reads TGCGCCAGCAGCCTGGAGGCAACAGGGAGCAATCAGCCCCAGCATTTT.

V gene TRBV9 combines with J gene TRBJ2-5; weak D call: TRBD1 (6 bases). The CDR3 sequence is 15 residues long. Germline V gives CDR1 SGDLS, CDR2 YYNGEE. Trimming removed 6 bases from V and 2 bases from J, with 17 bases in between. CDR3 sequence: CASTNQGTPQETQYF. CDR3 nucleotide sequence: TGTGCCAGCACGAACCAGGGGACCCCTCAAGAGACCCAGTACTTC. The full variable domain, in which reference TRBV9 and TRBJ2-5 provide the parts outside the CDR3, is DSGVTQTPKHLITATGQRVTLRCSPRSGDLSVYWYQQSLDQGLQFLIQYYNGEERAKGNILERFSAQQFPDLHSELNLSSLELGDSALYFCASTNQGTPQETQYFGPGTRLLVL.

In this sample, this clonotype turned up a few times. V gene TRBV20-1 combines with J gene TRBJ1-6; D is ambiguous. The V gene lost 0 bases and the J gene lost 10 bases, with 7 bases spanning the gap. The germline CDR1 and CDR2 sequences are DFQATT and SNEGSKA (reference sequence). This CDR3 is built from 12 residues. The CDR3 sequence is CSARDNSSPLHF. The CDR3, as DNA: TGCAGTGCTAGAGATAACAGCTCACCCCTCCACTTT.

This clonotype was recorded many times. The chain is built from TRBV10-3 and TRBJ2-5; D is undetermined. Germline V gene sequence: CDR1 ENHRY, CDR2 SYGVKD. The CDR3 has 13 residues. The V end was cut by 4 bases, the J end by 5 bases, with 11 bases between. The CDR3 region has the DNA TGTGCCATCAGTGGATACCGATCTGAGACCCAGTACTTC. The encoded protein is CAISGYRSETQYF.

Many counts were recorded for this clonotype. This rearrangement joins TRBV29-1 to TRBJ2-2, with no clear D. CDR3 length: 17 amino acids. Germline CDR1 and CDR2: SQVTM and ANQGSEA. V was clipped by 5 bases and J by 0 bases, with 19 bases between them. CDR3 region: CSVPAHRQSANTGELFF. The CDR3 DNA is TGCAGCGTTCCGGCCCATCGGCAGTCGGCGAACACCGGGGAGCTGTTTTTT.

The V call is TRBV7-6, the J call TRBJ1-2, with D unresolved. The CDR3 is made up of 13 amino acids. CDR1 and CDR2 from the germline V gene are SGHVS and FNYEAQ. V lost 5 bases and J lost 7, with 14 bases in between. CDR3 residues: CASSHLDLVGYTF. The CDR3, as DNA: TGTGCCAGCAGCCACTTGGACCTCGTTGGCTACACCTTC.

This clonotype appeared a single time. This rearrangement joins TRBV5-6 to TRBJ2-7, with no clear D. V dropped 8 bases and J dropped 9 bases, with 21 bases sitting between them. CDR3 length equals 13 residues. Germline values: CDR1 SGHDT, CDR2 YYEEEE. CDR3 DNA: TGTGCCAGGAGCCCCGGGCTTGTCTACTGGCAGTACTTC. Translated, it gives CARSPGLVYWQYF.

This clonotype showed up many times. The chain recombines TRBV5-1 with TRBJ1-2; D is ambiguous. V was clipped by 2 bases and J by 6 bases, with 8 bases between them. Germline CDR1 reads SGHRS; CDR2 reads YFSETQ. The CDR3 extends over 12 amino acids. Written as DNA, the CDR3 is TGCGCCAGCAGCTTTTCAGGAGATGGCTACACCTTC. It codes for CASSFSGDGYTF.